This T cell receptor beta chain was identified in a study of blood T cells in healthy people across ages. Study at large: Through template switching, about one barcoded beta molecule was captured per two T cells, as measured in model experiments.

A second about 6 to 11 cycle PCR used barcoded and J-beta primers. One entry per CDR3 protein results from TCRdb running MiXCR on the 5' RACE reads. This repertoire shows under 2 million distinct CDR3 sequences, roughly a third found once; its top ten account for about 11%. V lost 4 bases to trimming and J lost 3 bases, with 15 bases between them. From germline, CDR1 is SGDLS and CDR2 YYNGEE. The CDR3 covers 15 residues. The source of this sequence is a woman in her twenties or thirties in good health. The sample consisted of blood. The chain carries TRBV9 and TRBJ2-3; a weak D match, TRBD1 (6 bases). Here the CDR3 DNA reads TGTGCCAGCAGCCCCCCGGTGACAGGTACAGATACGCAGTATTTT. It codes for CASSPPVTGTDTQYF.